This entry is about one T cell receptor beta chain. This record comes from a study of blood T cell repertoires in COVID-19. Whole-study context: PBMCs, B-cell-depleted T cells, or T cells were the source of the cDNA or gDNA that made up the material.

Participants reported their clinical history, and cohort assignment relied on those reports. In germline, CDR1 is LGHNA, CDR2 YNFKEQ. The CDR3 is 14 residues long. V was cut by 3 bases and J by 1 base, with 7 bases left in between. As processed by the authors: Estimates of nucleated cell counts were drawn from the amplification of reference gene primers. TCRdb's copy holds only in-frame clones and misses some; the assay was immunoSEQ multiplex PCR. That table furnishes V, J and clone size, whereas the DNA furnished D and trimming. The sample has 200,000 or so clones; about 86% are singletons. Material for sequencing was PBMCs or T cells enriched from blood (not recorded which). The rearrangement uses TRBV4-2 and TRBJ1-3; D gene ambiguous. This clonotype originated in a woman in her 40s with acute COVID-19. CDR3 region: CASSQMESGNTIYF. The CDR3 DNA sequence: TGTGCCAGCAGCCAGATGGAGTCTGGAAACACCATATATTTT.